A single T cell receptor (beta chain) is shown here with its context. Its specificity is not known. CDR1 and CDR2 (germline): DFQATT, SNEGSKA (reference sequence). The ends were cut back, 2 bases at V and 1 base at J, with 24 bases in the middle. CDR3 length: 18 amino acids. According to the study, TCR beta libraries were built with iRepertoire HTBI primers and CDR3-region Arm-PCR. From the multiplex PCR reads, TCRdb called clonotypes with MiXCR, one entry per CDR3 protein. The sample has hundreds of thousands of distinct CDR3 sequences, 15% to 20% seen once; the top ten hold approximately 18%. These data originate in a study of regulatory T cells in long-lasting Graves disease. Study-level findings and limits: Whereas about 870 public clonotypes were shared by new patients, persistent patients shared more, at a few thousand.

Time point given: newly diagnosed GD, antithyroid drugs for less than 3 months. PBMC-extracted RNA yielded the TCR library. Separately, the same data were catalogued under a study of T cells in Graves' hyperthyroidism and ophthalmopathy.

The chain employs TRBV20-1 and TRBJ2-7, with D possibly TRBD2 on 6 matching bases. The specimen was peripheral blood mononuclear cells (PBMCs), collected at new diagnosis, from a patient treated with antithyroid drugs. This clonotype originated in a woman in her 30s with Graves disease. CDR3 DNA: TGCAGTGCTAGAACCCTCAGAGGGTCCTTCGGAGGGTCCTACGAGCAGTACTTC. This sequence encodes CSARTLRGSFGGSYEQYF.